This T cell receptor beta chain was sequenced during a study of blood T cell repertoires in COVID-19. Study summary: Whether acute or convalescent, the COVID-19 samples came from the United States, Italy and Spain. From T cells, B-cell-depleted T cells, or PBMCs came the material, which was cDNA or gDNA.

The length of the CDR3 is 11 residues. Germline values: CDR1 MDHEN, CDR2 SYDVKM. V shed 3 bases and J shed 5 bases, with 4 bases lying between them. Under the authors' procedure: For nucleated cells, counts were estimated from reference gene primer amplification. TCRdb's copy holds only in-frame clones and misses some; the assay was immunoSEQ multiplex PCR. The D gene and trimming were derived from the DNA, and the V and J assignments and clone size from that table. The sample includes 210,000 or so clones, roughly 84% of them seen just once. Sequencing input: peripheral blood. The chain couples TRBV28 to TRBJ2-5; D unresolved. The receptor was isolated from a woman older than 75 with active or convalescent COVID-19. The CDR3 spells CASSFIETQYF. CDR3 coding DNA: TGTGCCAGCAGTTTTATTGAGACCCAGTACTTC.